This T cell receptor beta chain was sequenced for a study of blood T cells in healthy people across ages. Study results and caveats: The study could not conclusively compare naive and antigen-experienced cells, given its unsorted PBMCs. Older age coincided with a roughly linear decline in TCR beta diversity per million T cells.

Next came a second PCR, run for about 7 to 12 cycles, which used a sample-barcoded 5' primer along with a J-beta primer mix. A template-switch adaptor with 12 random nucleotides tagged each cDNA molecule. TCRdb redid the calling of the 5' RACE reads with MiXCR, one entry per CDR3 protein. Altogether around 990,000 distinct CDR3 sequences are present, more than 30% being singletons, with the ten largest covering about 12%. Germline CDR1 MGHRA, CDR2 YSYEKL. Trimming stripped 1 base from V and 1 base from J, with 10 bases between. This CDR3 comprises 15 residues. As regards this clonotype: The antigen is undetermined.

This chain uses TRBV4-1 with TRBJ2-5; TRBD2 might be the D (5 bases). This sequence originates from a man aged 18 to 30 in good health. Sequencing used blood. CDR3 in DNA: TGCGCCAGCAGCCAAGGTCGGACTCTCCAAGAGACCCAGTACTTC. It codes for CASSQGRTLQETQYF.